This entry lists 20 T cell receptor beta chains sequenced from one sample in a study of T cell responses to AZD1222 COVID-19 vaccine. Clones were read by immunoSEQ multiplex PCR, and TCRdb kept only the in-frame ones, dropping some. The sample carries about 85,000 clones, 85% recorded once. Sequenced here: peripheral blood, sampled 28 days after the second AZD1222 dose. The receptors were sampled from an adult who received the AZD1222 COVID-19 vaccine.

The chain recombines TRBV4-3 with TRBJ2-1, with 12 bases fitting TRBD2. Germline loops: CDR1 LGHNA, CDR2 YSLEER. There are 19 residues in the CDR3. V lost 3 bases and J lost 3; bases outside the gene matches: 12. The CDR3 DNA is TGCGCCAGCAGCCATGGAACACCGGGACTAGCGGGCCTCTACAATGAGCAGTTCTTC. Protein sequence: CASSHGTPGLAGLYNEQFF.

This clone was found a few times. The chain is built from TRBV6-5 and TRBJ1-4; 7 bases are a match to TRBD1. CDR3 length: 15 amino acids. J lost 6 bases, V lost 4 bases, and 8 bases had no gene match. CDR1 and CDR2 from the germline V gene are MNHEY and SVGAGI. DNA of the CDR3: TGTGCCAGCAGTTCCCGACAGGGCGATTATGAAAAACTGTTTTTT. It is translated as CASSSRQGDYEKLFF.

This chain links TRBV9 with TRBJ2-1, with unresolved D. Germline V gene sequence: CDR1 SGDLS, CDR2 YYNGEE. V lost 0 bases, J lost 7 bases, and 11 bases lay in between. The CDR3 spans 14 residues. CDR3 sequence reads: CASSVAQVGNEQFF. The DNA of the CDR3 is TGTGCCAGCAGCGTAGCCCAAGTTGGGAATGAGCAGTTCTTC.

This chain links TRBV9 with TRBJ2-5; D call uncertain. Germline values: CDR1 SGDLS, CDR2 YYNGEE. Trimming took 3 bases from V and 5 from J, leaving 14 bases between them. This CDR3 spans 14 amino acids. CDR3 region: CASSGVSTAETQYF. Written as DNA, the CDR3 is TGTGCCAGCAGCGGCGTGAGCACAGCGGAGACCCAGTACTTC.

This chain links TRBV5-4 with TRBJ1-2; 7 bases agree with TRBD1. Germline V gene data show CDR1 as SGHNT and CDR2 as YYREEE (reference sequence). The CDR3 runs to 13 residues. V lost 1 base, J lost 7 bases, and 4 bases stayed unmatched. The CDR3 sequence: CASSLKGAPGYTF. The CDR3 nucleotides are TGTGCCAGCAGCTTGAAGGGGGCCCCTGGCTACACCTTC. Complete variable domain (other parts from reference TRBV5-4 and TRBJ1-2): ETGVTQSPTHLIKTRGQQVTLRCSSQSGHNTVSWYQQALGQGPQFIFQYYREEENGRGNFPPRFSGLQFPNYSSELNVNALELDDSALYLCASSLKGAPGYTFGSGTRLTVV.

This chain uses TRBV3-1 (or the pseudogene TRBV3-2) with TRBJ2-1, with D hard to call. CDR3 length: 15 residues. Trimming shortened V by 0 bases and J by 7 bases, and 13 bases separated the two germline ends. Germline CDR1 and CDR2: LGHDT and YNNKEL (reference sequence). Written as DNA, the CDR3 is TGTGCCAGCAGCCAAGATCTGATTGTTACTAATGAGCAGTTCTTC. This codes for CASSQDLIVTNEQFF.

J is TRBJ2-7 and V is TRBV5-4, with TRBD2 identical over 9 bases. V lost 2 bases to trimming and J lost 3 bases; unmatched junction nucleotides: 3. Germline CDR1 SGHNT, CDR2 YYREEE (reference sequence). The CDR3 extends over 14 amino acids. CDR3 residues: CASSFRTSDYEQYF. CDR3 nucleotide sequence: TGTGCCAGCAGCTTCCGGACTAGCGACTACGAGCAGTACTTC.

This chain connects TRBV30 to TRBJ2-7; D is undetermined. V was pared by 0 bases and J by 5 bases, with 8 bases between. The CDR3 extends over 12 amino acids. Germline CDR1 GTSNPN, CDR2 SVGIG (reference sequence). The DNA for the CDR3 is TGTGCCTGGAGTGTCAGAAGCGACGAGCAGTACTTC. It is translated as CAWSVRSDEQYF.

The chain couples TRBV4-3 to TRBJ2-2; possible D gene TRBD2, 6 bases. Between the trimmed V and J ends, which lost 0 bases and 0 bases, there was a span of 11 bases. Per germline, CDR1 LGHNA and CDR2 YSLEER. The CDR3 runs 17 residues. CDR3 residues: CASSQDIAETNTGELFF. The CDR3 DNA reads as TGCGCCAGCAGCCAAGACATAGCGGAGACGAACACCGGGGAGCTGTTTTTT.

With respect to this clone: Its ends do not fully match the called genes, so a read error is possible. The same CDR3 can be traced to other DNA sequences in this sample. The chain joins TRBV11-2 to TRBJ1-1; 7 nucleotides match TRBD1. Germline CDR1 is SGHAT and CDR2 is FQNNGV. The CDR3 has 14 amino acids. CDR3 nucleotides: TGTGCCAGTAGCTTAGGTGACAGGGCCGATGAAGCTTTCTTT. As protein: CASSLGDRADEAFF.

The chain links TRBV2 to TRBJ1-1; D gene uncertain. V was trimmed by 4 bases and J by 6 bases, leaving 21 bases between them. Germline V lookup: CDR1 SNHLY, CDR2 FYNNEI. The CDR3 runs to 16 residues. The CDR3 DNA sequence: TGTGCCAGCAGTGTACGCCGTTCGGTCATGGAGGCTGAAGCTTTCTTT. Its translation is CASSVRRSVMEAEAFF.

The V gene is TRBV7-2, the J gene TRBJ1-1; D might be TRBD1 (6 bases). The length of the CDR3 is 14 residues. V gave up 5 bases and J gave up 1 base, with 11 bases separating them. Germline assignment: CDR1 SGHTA and CDR2 FQGNSA. DNA for the CDR3: TGTGCCAGCAGCCCCCTGACAGGGAACACTGAAGCTTTCTTT. This gives the protein CASSPLTGNTEAFF.

This chain links TRBV19 with TRBJ1-5; no clear D gene. CDR3 size: 12 residues. The germline V gene has CDR1 LNHDA and CDR2 SQIVND (reference sequence). Trimming took off 1 base at V and 7 bases at J, with 5 bases between the two ends. The CDR3 DNA is TGTGCCAGTAGTATAGTCTGGCAGCCCCAGCATTTT. As protein: CASSIVWQPQHF.

The chain couples TRBV19 to TRBJ2-1; 13 bases match TRBD2. This CDR3 is built from 20 residues. The germline gives CDR1 LNHDA, CDR2 SQIVND (reference sequence). J was trimmed by 7 bases and V by 1 base; bases with no gene match: 16. The CDR3 reads CASSIAGLAGAPGLGNEQFF. DNA for the CDR3: TGTGCCAGTAGTATAGCAGGACTAGCGGGGGCACCAGGTCTCGGGAATGAGCAGTTCTTC.

Regarding this clone: In the same sample, other DNA sequences code for this CDR3. The chain combines TRBV9 with TRBJ2-2, with D unclear. CDR1 is SGDLS, CDR2 YYNGEE, per germline. Trimming pared 0 bases from V and 4 bases from J, leaving 4 bases between. This CDR3 spans 13 amino acids. As DNA, the CDR3 is TGTGCCAGCAGCGTAGCTGGCACCGGGGAGCTGTTTTTT. Protein: CASSVAGTGELFF.

The chain employs TRBV5-1 and TRBJ2-1; weak D call: TRBD1 (6 bases). The CDR3 sequence is 17 residues long. CDR1 is SGHRS, CDR2 YFSETQ, per germline. V lost 6 bases and J 9 bases, leaving 28 bases between the germline ends. The CDR3 spells CASNLNPPELGGGEQFF. Written as DNA, the CDR3 is TGCGCCAGCAATTTAAATCCGCCCGAACTAGGGGGTGGTGAGCAGTTCTTC.

The chain uses TRBV9 and TRBJ2-7; no clear D. Germline lookup yields CDR1 SGDLS and CDR2 YYNGEE. The V and J ends lost 0 bases and 6 bases respectively, with 7 bases between them. CDR3 length: 12 residues. CDR3 in DNA: TGTGCCAGCAGCGTAGATGTTGGCGAGCAGTACTTC. Translating gives CASSVDVGEQYF.

The chain carries TRBV24-1 and TRBJ2-1; 8 nucleotides line up with TRBD2. The CDR3 spans 14 residues. Germline values: CDR1 KGHDR, CDR2 SFDVKD. The junction had 8 bases not matched to a gene; V was cut back by 1 base and J by 13 bases. The CDR3: CATSDFNGRDYQFF. In nucleotides, the CDR3 is TGTGCCACCAGTGATTTTAACGGGAGGGATTATCAGTTCTTC.

The V and J genes are TRBV27 and TRBJ2-7; no definite D call. The CDR3 is 16 residues long. The germline gives CDR1 MNHEY, CDR2 SMNVEV (reference sequence). Trimming stripped 4 bases from V and 3 bases from J, with 19 bases between. The CDR3 sequence: CASSSQVAVPIYEQYF. CDR3 coding DNA: TGTGCCAGCAGTTCTCAGGTCGCAGTCCCGATCTACGAGCAGTACTTC.

The V and J genes are TRBV10-2 and TRBJ1-5; 8 nucleotides line up with TRBD1. V dropped 2 bases and J dropped 1; count of bases not matched to a gene: 22. Germline V gene lookup returns CDR1 WSHSY and CDR2 SAAADI. This CDR3 contains 22 residues. The CDR3 nucleotides are TGCGCCAGCAGTGAGCCCGACTCCATATTTGGACAGGGAAGAAGAAGCAATCAGCCCCAGCATTTT. Translation: CASSEPDSIFGQGRRSNQPQHF.